Listed here are 21 T cell receptor beta chains from one sample, sequenced in a study of metastatic and nonmetastatic thyroid tumors. Among the patients, none had received any treatment before thyroid surgery. TCRdb ran MiXCR on the PCR reads. Altogether 15,000 to 17,000 clones are present, 3.5% to 4.5% being singletons, with the ten largest covering under 25%. Sequencing was performed on tumor tissue. These receptors all come from a female donor with papillary thyroid cancer or a benign thyroid nodule (not recorded which). Some clones in this sample may be carry-over from other donors' samples.

The chain couples TRBV7-9 to TRBJ1-4; D perhaps matches TRBD1 (5 bases). The CDR3 contains 15 residues. Deletions cut 5 bases from V and 5 bases from J, with 15 bases between. Per germline, CDR1 SEHNR and CDR2 FQNEAQ (reference sequence). CDR3 region: CASSRTIGGNEKLFF. Written as DNA, the CDR3 is TGTGCCAGCAGCCGAACCATTGGGGGGAATGAAAAACTGTTTTTT. The whole variable domain, remainder taken from reference TRBV7-9 and TRBJ1-4, is DTGVSQNPRHKITKRGQNVTFRCDPISEHNRLYWYRQTLGQGPEFLTYFQNEAQLEKSRLLSDRFSAERPKGSFSTLEIQRTEQGDSAMYLCASSRTIGGNEKLFFGSGTQLSVL.

This clone was recorded a few times. The CDR3 DNA reads TGTGCCAGCAGTGACCGCTTTAGGAGCTCCTATAATTCACCCCTCCACTTT. It translates to CASSDRFRSSYNSPLHF. The genes are TRBV6-1 and TRBJ1-6; D gene unclear. The CDR3 has 17 residues. Germline V gives CDR1 MNHNS, CDR2 SASEGT. Trimming took off 3 bases at V and 0 bases at J, with 12 bases between the two ends.

In this sample, this clone turned up a few times. The V gene is TRBV6-2 or TRBV6-3, the J gene TRBJ1-2, with a possible D match to TRBD1 (5 bases). Germline CDR1 and CDR2: MNHEY and SVGEGT. The CDR3 has 13 amino acids. V gave up 9 bases and J gave up 5 bases, with 16 bases separating them. CDR3 sequence: CASTQTAEYGYTF. The DNA of the CDR3 is TGTGCCAGTACCCAGACAGCCGAATATGGCTACACCTTC.

The rearrangement joins TRBV28 to TRBJ2-4; D is unclear. V gave up 8 bases and J gave up 1 base, with 12 bases separating them. Germline CDR1 is MDHEN and CDR2 is SYDVKM. The CDR3 contains 14 residues. The CDR3 coding sequence is TGTGCCAGCGTACGGGCTGACGCCAAAAACATTCAGTACTTC. It translates to CASVRADAKNIQYF.

Worth noting for this clone: The same CDR3 arises from other DNA sequences in this sample as well. The chain carries TRBV7-2 and TRBJ2-1; 8 nucleotides agree with TRBD2. CDR3 size: 15 residues. Germline lookup yields CDR1 SGHTA and CDR2 FQGNSA. Unmatched junction bases numbered 7, after V lost 5 bases and J lost 4 bases. In DNA, the CDR3 is TGTGCCAGCAGCCCCGGACTAGCAGCTTACAATGAGCAGTTCTTC. It codes for CASSPGLAAYNEQFF.

This clone is termed medium-sized. The J gene is TRBJ2-7, the V gene TRBV5-1, with 7 bases lining up with TRBD2. V was pared by 0 bases and J by 5 bases, with 8 bases of the junction left unmatched. Per germline, CDR1 SGHRS and CDR2 YFSETQ. There are 15 residues in the CDR3. The CDR3 loop is CASSLGGSIGNEQYF. For the CDR3, the DNA is TGCGCCAGCAGCTTGGGCGGGAGCATCGGGAACGAGCAGTACTTC.

This clone was detected only a few times. The chain couples TRBV29-1 to TRBJ2-2, with D hard to call. The CDR3 consists of 13 residues. Looked up from germline, CDR1 is SQVTM and CDR2 is ANQGSEA. Trimming pared 2 bases from V and 4 bases from J, leaving 8 bases between. CDR3 nucleotide sequence: TGCAGCGTTGAAAGCAGCACCACCGGGGAGCTGTTTTTT. Amino acids: CSVESSTTGELFF.

This chain connects TRBV6-1 to TRBJ2-7; 10 nucleotides match TRBD2. The V and J ends lost 6 bases and 4 bases, in that order; junction bases with no gene match: 3. The CDR3 has 13 amino acids. From germline, CDR1 is MNHNS and CDR2 SASEGT. The CDR3 coding sequence is TGTGCCAGCAGGCCAGCGGGAGGGTACGAGCAGTACTTC. Residues: CASRPAGGYEQYF.

This clone counts as hyperexpanded. The gene calls are TRBV7-2 and TRBJ2-2; TRBD2 is a possible D gene (6 bases). This CDR3 is built from 15 residues. V shed 1 base and J shed 4 bases, with 10 bases lying between them. Germline V CDR1 and CDR2: SGHTA, FQGNSA. The CDR3 spells CASSLEARGTGELFF. DNA of the CDR3: TGTGCCAGCAGCTTAGAGGCGCGGGGCACCGGGGAGCTGTTTTTT.

This clone was seen a few times. The chain recombines TRBV6-1 with TRBJ1-2; unclear D gene. This CDR3 region has 11 residues. Germline V gene sequence: CDR1 MNHNS, CDR2 SASEGT. Trimming took off 7 bases at V and 3 bases at J, with 6 bases between the two ends. The DNA for the CDR3 is TGTGCCAGCAACAGACACTATGGCTACACCTTC. Its translation: CASNRHYGYTF.

The chain couples TRBV5-1 to TRBJ2-5; the match to TRBD2 covers 10 bases. Germline assignment: CDR1 SGHRS and CDR2 YFSETQ. This CDR3 spans 15 amino acids. V dropped 1 base and J dropped 7; count of bases not matched to a gene: 7. The CDR3 bases are TGCGCCAGCAGCTTGTTGGTAGCGGGAGGATGGACCCAGTACTTC. This translates into CASSLLVAGGWTQYF. Full variable domain (outside the CDR3, taken from reference TRBV5-1 and TRBJ2-5): KAGVTQTPRYLIKTRGQQVTLSCSPISGHRSVSWYQQTPGQGLQFLFEYFSETQRNKGNFPGRFSGRQFSNSRSEMNVSTLELGDSALYLCASSLLVAGGWTQYFGPGTRLLVL.

A few counts support this clone. The chain has TRBV6-2 or TRBV6-3 and TRBJ2-7, with D perhaps TRBD1 (5 bases). The CDR3 consists of 14 residues. Germline CDR1 MNHEY, CDR2 SVGEGT. Trimming pared 4 bases from V and 1 base from J, leaving 11 bases between. The CDR3 is CASSFDDSSYEQYF. DNA for the CDR3: TGTGCCAGCAGTTTCGACGACAGTTCCTACGAGCAGTACTTC.

This clone was detected a few times. V is TRBV5-1 and J is TRBJ2-2; D is ambiguous. V was trimmed by 2 bases and J by 1 base, leaving 6 bases between them. The CDR3 length is 14 residues. CDR1 is SGHRS and CDR2 is YFSETQ in the germline V gene. CDR3 loop: CASSLKRNTGELFF. Written as DNA, the CDR3 is TGCGCCAGCAGCTTAAAGCGGAACACCGGGGAGCTGTTTTTT.

A few counts support this clone. CDR3 coding DNA: TGTGCCAGTAGTATAGGTCGCAGATCAAATAGCAATCAGCCCCAGCATTTT. It translates to CASSIGRRSNSNQPQHF. J is TRBJ1-5 and V is TRBV19; D ambiguous. V was clipped by 1 base and J by 0 bases, with 13 bases between them. The length of the CDR3 is 17 residues. Per germline, CDR1 LNHDA and CDR2 SQIVND (reference sequence).

This clone was detected only a few times. V usage is TRBV19 and J usage is TRBJ2-2; D remains ambiguous. Per the germline V gene, CDR1 is LNHDA and CDR2 is SQIVND (reference sequence). This CDR3 contains 13 residues. The ends were cut back, 1 base at V and 6 bases at J, with 6 bases in the middle. The CDR3 nucleotides read TGTGCCAGTAGTATAGTGTACGCCGGGGAGCTGTTTTTT. It specifies CASSIVYAGELFF.

V gene TRBV12-5 combines with J gene TRBJ2-7; D perhaps matches TRBD1 (6 bases). The germline V and J ends were trimmed by 7 bases and 0 bases, with 13 bases remaining between them. Germline CDR1 is LGHNT and CDR2 is FRNRAP. The CDR3 is 14 amino acids. CDR3 bases: TGTGCTAGTGCGGTTACAGGGAGCTCCTACGAGCAGTACTTC. Translating it yields CASAVTGSSYEQYF.

This clone has only a few counts. This rearrangement joins TRBV20-1 to TRBJ2-3, with 9 bases matching TRBD2. Germline V CDR1 and CDR2: DFQATT, SNEGSKA (reference sequence). This CDR3 spans 14 amino acids. J gave up 0 bases and V 3 bases, and 1 base lay outside the gene matches. CDR3 sequence (DNA): TGCAGTGCTAGGACTAGCGGAAGCACAGATACGCAGTATTTT. It is translated as CSARTSGSTDTQYF.

This chain joins TRBV5-1 and TRBJ2-3; TRBD2 agrees at 7 bases. The CDR3 has 16 residues. Trimming removed 3 bases from V and 3 bases from J; junction bases left unmatched: 10. CDR1 SGHRS and CDR2 YFSETQ come from the germline V gene. Written as DNA, the CDR3 is TGCGCCAGCAGCTATACAGCCAGCGGGGATACAGATACGCAGTATTTT. Protein: CASSYTASGDTDTQYF.

A few counts support this clone. V and J are TRBV29-1 and TRBJ1-2, with 7 positions matching TRBD1. Per the germline V gene, CDR1 is SQVTM and CDR2 is ANQGSEA. There are 12 residues in the CDR3. The junction had 4 bases not matched to a gene; V was cut back by 5 bases and J by 4 bases. Here the CDR3 DNA reads TGCAGCGTTTCGGACAGGCTCTATGGCTACACCTTC. It is translated as CSVSDRLYGYTF.

This clone showed up just a few times. The chain recombines TRBV11-3 with TRBJ2-1; D gene ambiguous. Germline V gives CDR1 SGHNT, CDR2 YENEEA. V lost 2 bases and J lost 0, with 11 bases in between. The CDR3 consists of 16 residues. The DNA of the CDR3 is TGTGCCAGCAGCTTATACGGGCCCAGCTCCTACAATGAGCAGTTCTTC. Protein product: CASSLYGPSSYNEQFF.

This clone was counted only a few times. The V call is TRBV27, the J call TRBJ2-5; D tentatively fits TRBD1 or TRBD2 (6 bases each). Per germline, CDR1 MNHEY and CDR2 SMNVEV (reference sequence). V was clipped by 3 bases and J by 7 bases, with 12 bases between them. There are 13 residues in the CDR3. The CDR3 DNA reads TGTGCCAGCAGTTTGGGGGGCGCGGGGACCCAGTACTTC. Protein: CASSLGGAGTQYF.